In this sample, the clone carrying this T cell receptor beta chain turned up a few times. Its antigen is still unknown. Germline V gene lookup returns CDR1 MGHDK and CDR2 SYGVNS. Between the trimmed V and J ends, which lost 10 bases and 8 bases, there was a span of 12 bases. The CDR3 sequence is 12 residues long. The data belong to a study of T-cell memory formation after mild COVID-19. Overall study results and limits: Clones that contracted from day 15 to 85 had balanced CD4/CD8; later expanders were CD4+ biased. Most CD4+ clones that shrank were in CM and EM, while CD8+ ones turned up in EMRA.

MiXCR, applied by TCRdb to the 5' RACE reads, yields one record per CDR3 protein. Of hundreds of thousands of distinct CDR3 sequences in the sample, approximately 14% were seen once. The sample comprised PBMCs or a T cell subset sorted from them (not recorded which). The clonotype originates from a man aged 18 to 30 who had mild COVID-19 (a few samples of this study predate the infection). Cell type and time point are not known. V usage is TRBV25-1 and J usage is TRBJ1-6; no clear D. The CDR3 DNA sequence: TGTGCCACCGACAACGGGCATTCACCCCTCCACTTT. It translates to CATDNGHSPLHF.